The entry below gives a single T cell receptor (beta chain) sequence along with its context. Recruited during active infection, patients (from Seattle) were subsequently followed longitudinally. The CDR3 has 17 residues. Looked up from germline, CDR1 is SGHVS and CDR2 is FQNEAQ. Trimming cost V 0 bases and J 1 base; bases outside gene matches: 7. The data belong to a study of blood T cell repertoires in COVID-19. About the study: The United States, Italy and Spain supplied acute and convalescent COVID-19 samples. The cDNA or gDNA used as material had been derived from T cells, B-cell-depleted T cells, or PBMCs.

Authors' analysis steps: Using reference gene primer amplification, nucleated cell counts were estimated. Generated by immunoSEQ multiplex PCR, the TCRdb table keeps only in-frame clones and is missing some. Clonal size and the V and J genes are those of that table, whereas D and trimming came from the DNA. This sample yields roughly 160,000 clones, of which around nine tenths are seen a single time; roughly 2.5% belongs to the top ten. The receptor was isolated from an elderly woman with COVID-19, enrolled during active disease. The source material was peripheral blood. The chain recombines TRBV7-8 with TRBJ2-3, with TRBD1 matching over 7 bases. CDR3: CASSLAVQGSGTDTQYF. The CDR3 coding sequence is TGTGCCAGCAGCTTAGCGGTACAGGGGAGCGGCACAGATACGCAGTATTTT.